This T cell receptor (beta chain) is from a study of T cell clonotyping in hematopoietic cell transplantation (TCRdb year 2021). As for the study more broadly: In the study, over a hundred blood samples were gathered from over 30 consecutive transplant recipients and their related donors. Patients were recruited between 2015 and January 2017 and followed until September 2020 or death. On the study overall, not on this receptor specifically: Overlap with donor repertoires was found for only a small fraction of recipient repertoires, with over 95% found to appear de novo at the given depth. The sample size was limited, and because cells were not sorted, the contributions of CD4 and CD8 repertoires could not be separated. After transplant, TCR diversity in recipients dropped, and pathologically expanded clonotypes climbed progressively between day 30 and day 180. Broader posttransplant TCR repertoire diversity was predicted by donor and pretransplant recipient Inverse Simpson Index values.

The germline V gene yields ENHRY for CDR1 and SYGVKD for CDR2. Ends trimmed: V by 11 bases, J by 0 bases; bases unmatched to a gene: 12. The CDR3 numbers 15 residues from cysteine through phenylalanine. CDR3 DNA is the only sequence kept; it has 45 bases, read in frame from the first base. About this clone: This receptor's antigen is unknown. Qualities for individual bases were not recorded, and no much larger clone is one base off.

The immunoSEQ assay, a bias-controlled multiplex PCR using V- and J-specific primers, was used to amplify TCR beta CDR3 regions from genomic DNA. A proprietary barcode and Illumina adapter sequences were added to the CDR3 amplicons in a second PCR step. An Illumina MiSeq instrument was used for sequencing of the CDR3 libraries. Concerning the study's data processing: Export and quality control were handled in immunoSEQ Analyzer 3.0, while downstream analyses relied on R Bioconductor and Immunarch. Only productive rearrangements in the normalized downsampled data set were used to calculate repertoire metrics. Pathologically expanded clonotypes were defined as those larger than 5 templates in the normalized cohort. The Inverse Simpson Index was used to measure repertoire diversity. The non-normalized data set was used for CMV-specificity analyses so that all clonotypes could be captured. Imported from immuneACCESS, the table was reduced by TCRdb to in-frame sequences with V and J called. These copies leave out some clones; in studies compared against another copy, an unresolved V gene accounts for under half, and the cause of the remainder is not known. Clone size and the V and J calls come from that table; the DNA yielded D and trimming. A total of tens of thousands of clones appear in this sample, 95% of them only once. Roughly 0.9% of the sample belongs to the ten largest clones.

For TCR beta sequencing, blood samples came from the related transplant donors. Nuclei Lysis Solution was used to extract genomic DNA from fresh or cryopreserved unfractionated peripheral blood mononuclear cells. The chain is assembled from TRBV10-3 and TRBJ1-2; 7 central nucleotides agree with TRBD1. Sequencing was performed on peripheral blood mononuclear cells. This clonotype was obtained from a man aged 25-45 years in good health. Some clones in this sample may be carry-over from other donors' samples. The CDR3 region reads CAVSGTVDTNYGYTF. The nucleotide sequence reads as follows: TGTGCCGTTTCCGGGACAGTCGATACTAACTATGGCTACACCTTC.